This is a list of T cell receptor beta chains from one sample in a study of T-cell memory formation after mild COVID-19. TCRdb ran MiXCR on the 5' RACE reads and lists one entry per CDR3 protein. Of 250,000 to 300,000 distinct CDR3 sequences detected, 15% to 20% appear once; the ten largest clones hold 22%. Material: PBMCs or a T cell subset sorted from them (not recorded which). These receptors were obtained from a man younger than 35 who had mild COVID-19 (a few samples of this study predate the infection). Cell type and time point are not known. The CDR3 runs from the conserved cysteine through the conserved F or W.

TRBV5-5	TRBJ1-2	CASSFREAYGGYTF
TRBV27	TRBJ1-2	CASSSRTDETNYGYTF
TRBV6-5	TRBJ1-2	CASSYSWENYGYTF
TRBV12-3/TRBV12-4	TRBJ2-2	CASLSGGAAGELFF
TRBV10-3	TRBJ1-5	CAIKDTGTHQPQHF
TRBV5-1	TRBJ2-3	CASSLEIEDTQYF
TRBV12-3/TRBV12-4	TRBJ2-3	CASSSSLSLAGGPTDTQYF
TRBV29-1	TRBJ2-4	CSVGEGFWANIQYF
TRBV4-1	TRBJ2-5	CASSQAGAGGGETQYF
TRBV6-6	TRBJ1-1	CASRYDSSNTEAFF
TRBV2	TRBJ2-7	CASSYYEQYF
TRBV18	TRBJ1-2	CASSPTLGGYTF
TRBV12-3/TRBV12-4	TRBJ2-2	CASSATGRGTGELFF
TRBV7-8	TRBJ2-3	CASSLRGLVGDTQYF
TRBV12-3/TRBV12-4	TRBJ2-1	CASVRGQGEINEQFF
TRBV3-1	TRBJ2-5	CASSSEGEETQYF
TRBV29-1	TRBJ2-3	CSVHWDSYSNTQYF
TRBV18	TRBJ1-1	CASSPQTGLGNTEAFF
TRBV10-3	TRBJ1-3	CAISESAGNTIYF
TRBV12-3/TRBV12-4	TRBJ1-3	CASTQRASGNTIYF
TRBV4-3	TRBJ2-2	CASSQEWGTGELFF
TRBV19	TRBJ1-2	CASRRGPNYGYTF
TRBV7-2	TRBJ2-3	CASSSSGYTDTQYF
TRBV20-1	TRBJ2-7	CSAGTGSYEQYF
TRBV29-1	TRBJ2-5	CSARTGLETQYF
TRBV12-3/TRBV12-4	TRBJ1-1	CASGKGVGTEAFF
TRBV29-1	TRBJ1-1	CSVAELMNTEAFF
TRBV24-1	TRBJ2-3	CATSDSGGYTDTQYF
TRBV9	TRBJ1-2	CASSGGSIGGYTF
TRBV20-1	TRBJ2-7	CSAWTAYEQYF
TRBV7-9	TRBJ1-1	CASSRYETGELEAFF
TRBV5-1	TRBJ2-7	CASSTGTSEPGHEQYF